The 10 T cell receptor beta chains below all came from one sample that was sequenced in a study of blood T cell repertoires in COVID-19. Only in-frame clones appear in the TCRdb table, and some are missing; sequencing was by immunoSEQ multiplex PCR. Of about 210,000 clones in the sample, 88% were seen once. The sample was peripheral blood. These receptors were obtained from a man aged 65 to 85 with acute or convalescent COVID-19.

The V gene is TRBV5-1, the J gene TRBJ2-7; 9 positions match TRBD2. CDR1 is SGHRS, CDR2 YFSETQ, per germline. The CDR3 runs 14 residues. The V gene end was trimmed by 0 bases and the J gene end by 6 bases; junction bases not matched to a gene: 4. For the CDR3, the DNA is TGCGCCAGCAGCTTGGATGCGGGAGGGTTCGAGCAGTACTTC. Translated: CASSLDAGGFEQYF.

This chain's CDR3 is CASVKGLNTEAFF. CDR3 DNA: TGTGCCAGCGTTAAGGGGCTGAACACTGAAGCTTTCTTT. The chain recombines TRBV6-5 with TRBJ1-1; maybe TRBD1 (5 bases). In germline, CDR1 is MNHEY, CDR2 SVGAGI. The CDR3 is 13 amino acids. Trimming pared 8 bases from V and 0 bases from J, leaving 10 bases between.

The CDR3: CASRGGQVNQPQHF. Here the CDR3 DNA reads TGTGCCAGTAGGGGGGGACAGGTCAATCAGCCCCAGCATTTT. The V gene is TRBV19, the J gene TRBJ1-5; 8 positions match TRBD1. The CDR3 spans 14 residues. Trimming at V came to 6 bases and at J to 3 bases, leaving 4 bases not matched to a gene. Per the germline V gene, CDR1 is LNHDA and CDR2 is SQIVND (reference sequence).

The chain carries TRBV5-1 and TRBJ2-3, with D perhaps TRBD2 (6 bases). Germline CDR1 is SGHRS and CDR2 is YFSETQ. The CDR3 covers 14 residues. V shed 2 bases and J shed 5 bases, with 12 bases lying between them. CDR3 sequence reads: CASSFTAEGDTQYF. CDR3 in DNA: TGCGCCAGCAGCTTCACGGCGGAGGGAGATACGCAGTATTTT.

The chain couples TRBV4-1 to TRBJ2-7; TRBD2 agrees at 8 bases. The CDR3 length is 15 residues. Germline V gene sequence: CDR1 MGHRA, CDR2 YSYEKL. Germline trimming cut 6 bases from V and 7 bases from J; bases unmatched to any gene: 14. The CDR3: CASRPERQVAGEQYF. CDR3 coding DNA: TGCGCCAGCAGGCCCGAACGGCAGGTAGCGGGGGAGCAGTACTTC.

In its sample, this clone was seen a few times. The CDR3 loop is CASSLDASGVGNEQYF. CDR3 nucleotide sequence: TGCGCCAGCAGCTTGGACGCTAGCGGGGTCGGAAACGAGCAGTACTTC. The V call is TRBV5-1, the J call TRBJ2-7; 9 bases are a match to TRBD2. The CDR3 covers 16 residues. Germline V gene lookup returns CDR1 SGHRS and CDR2 YFSETQ. V shed 0 bases and J 5 bases; nucleotides not matched to a gene: 9.

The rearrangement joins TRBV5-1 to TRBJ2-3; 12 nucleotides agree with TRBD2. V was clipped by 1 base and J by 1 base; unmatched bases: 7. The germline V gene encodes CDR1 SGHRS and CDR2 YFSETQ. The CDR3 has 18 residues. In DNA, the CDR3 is TGCGCCAGCAGCTTGTCCGGGACTAGCGGGCCTCGCACAGATACGCAGTATTTT. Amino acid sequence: CASSLSGTSGPRTDTQYF. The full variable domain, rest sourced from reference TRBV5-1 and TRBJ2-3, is KAGVTQTPRYLIKTRGQQVTLSCSPISGHRSVSWYQQTPGQGLQFLFEYFSETQRNKGNFPGRFSGRQFSNSRSEMNVSTLELGDSALYLCASSLSGTSGPRTDTQYFGPGTRLTVL.

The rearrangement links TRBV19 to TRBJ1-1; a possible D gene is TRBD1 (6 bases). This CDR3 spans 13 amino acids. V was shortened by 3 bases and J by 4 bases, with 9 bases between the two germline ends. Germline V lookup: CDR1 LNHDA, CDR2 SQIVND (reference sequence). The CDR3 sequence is CASSIEQGTEAFF. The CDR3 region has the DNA TGTGCCAGTAGTATTGAACAGGGCACTGAAGCTTTCTTT.

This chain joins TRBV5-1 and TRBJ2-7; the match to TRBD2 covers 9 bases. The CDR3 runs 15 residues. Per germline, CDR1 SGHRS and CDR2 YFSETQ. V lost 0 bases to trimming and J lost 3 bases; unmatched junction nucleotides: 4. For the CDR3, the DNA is TGCGCCAGCAGCTTGGGTACTAGCGGGTTCTACGAGCAGTACTTC. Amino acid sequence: CASSLGTSGFYEQYF.

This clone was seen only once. CDR3 sequence: CSASARGLAGGTLREQYF. DNA for the CDR3: TGCAGTGCTAGTGCTCGTGGACTAGCGGGAGGAACACTTCGGGAGCAGTACTTC. The rearrangement joins TRBV20-1 to TRBJ2-7, with 14 bases matching TRBD2. The CDR3 has 18 amino acids. Trimming cost V 3 bases and J 7 bases; bases outside gene matches: 17. CDR1 DFQATT and CDR2 SNEGSKA come from the germline V gene (reference sequence).